This T cell receptor (beta chain) emerged from a study of blood T cells in healthy people across ages. Study overall: Every two T cells gave about one barcoded beta molecule via template switching.

Per the germline V gene, CDR1 is DFQATT and CDR2 is SNEGSKA (reference sequence). This CDR3 is 12 amino acids long. Losses at the gene ends were 8 bases for V and 8 bases for J; bases not matched to a gene: 11. Using a J-beta primer mix together with a sample-barcoded 5' primer, a second PCR was run for roughly 7 to 11 cycles. Tagging of each cDNA molecule was performed by a template-switch adaptor with 12 random nucleotides. TCRdb reprocessed the 5' RACE reads via MiXCR and lists one record per CDR3 protein. Seen here are 700,000 to 900,000 distinct CDR3 sequences, roughly 53% observed once, and the top ten hold about 42%. General study points: Versus aged donors, long-lived donors had higher diversity and more naive CD4+ cells.

Points on this clonotype: Its antigen is as yet unknown.

Donation came from healthy Caucasian individuals in Russia who were aged about 6 to 100. The sequence derives from a man at least 80 years old in good health. The chain employs TRBV20-1 and TRBJ1-2; TRBD1 aligns across 7 bases. The material sequenced was blood. CDR3 in amino acids: CSPREQGRGYTF. The CDR3 nucleotides are TGCAGTCCGAGAGAACAGGGGCGAGGCTACACCTTC.